The clone carrying this TCR beta chain was counted many times. This entry belongs to a study of spatial heterogeneity in lung cancer. On the study more broadly: Sequenced follow-up PBMC samples came a median of approximately 2 years after resection, where available.

As for time point: blood at routine non-recurrence follow-up after resection. No cell sorting; template was whole RNA from tumor, lung tissue or PBMC. TCRdb processed the 5' RACE reads anew with MiXCR; each CDR3 protein has one entry. Of roughly 120,000 distinct CDR3 sequences in the sample, more than 10% were seen once. CDR1 is SQVTM and CDR2 is ANQGSEA in the germline V gene. Losses at the gene ends were 6 bases for V and 2 bases for J; bases not matched to a gene: 12. CDR3 length equals 15 residues. This specimen was PBMCs, taken at follow-up. The chain has TRBV29-1 and TRBJ2-7; the match to TRBD1 covers 8 bases. This sequence was found in a male donor with early-stage non-small cell lung cancer. The DNA of the CDR3 is TGCAGCGTCAGCCAGGGACAGGCCACCACCTACGAGCAGTACTTC. It translates to CSVSQGQATTYEQYF.